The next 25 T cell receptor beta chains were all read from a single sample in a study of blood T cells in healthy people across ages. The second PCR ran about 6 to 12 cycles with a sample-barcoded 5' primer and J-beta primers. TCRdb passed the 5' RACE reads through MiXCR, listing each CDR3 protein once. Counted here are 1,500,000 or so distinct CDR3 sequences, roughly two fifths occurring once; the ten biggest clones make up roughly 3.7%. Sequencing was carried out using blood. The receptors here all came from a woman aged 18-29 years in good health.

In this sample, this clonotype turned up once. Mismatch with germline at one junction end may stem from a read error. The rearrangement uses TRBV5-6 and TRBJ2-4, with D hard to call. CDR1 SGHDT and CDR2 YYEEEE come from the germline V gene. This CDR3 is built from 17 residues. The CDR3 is CACSLADIWPAKNIQYF. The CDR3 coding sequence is TGTGCCTGCAGCTTGGCCGACATCTGGCCGGCCAAAAACATTCAGTACTTC.

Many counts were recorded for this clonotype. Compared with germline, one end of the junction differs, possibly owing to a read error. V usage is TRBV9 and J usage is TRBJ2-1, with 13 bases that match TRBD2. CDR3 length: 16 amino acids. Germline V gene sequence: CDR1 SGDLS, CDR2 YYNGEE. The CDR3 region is CASSVGLAGSYNEQFF. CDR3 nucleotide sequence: TGCGCCAGCAGCGTGGGACTAGCGGGATCCTACAATGAGCAGTTCTTC.

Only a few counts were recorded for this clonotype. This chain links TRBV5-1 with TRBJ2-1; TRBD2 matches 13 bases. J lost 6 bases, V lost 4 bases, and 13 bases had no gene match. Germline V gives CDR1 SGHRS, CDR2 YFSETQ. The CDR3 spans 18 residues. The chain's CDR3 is CASSTDRRLAGGRNEQFF. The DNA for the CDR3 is TGCGCCAGCAGCACGGACAGGAGACTAGCGGGGGGCCGCAATGAGCAGTTCTTC. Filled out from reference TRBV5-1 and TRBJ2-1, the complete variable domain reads KAGVTQTPRYLIKTRGQQVTLSCSPISGHRSVSWYQQTPGQGLQFLFEYFSETQRNKGNFPGRFSGRQFSNSRSEMNVSTLELGDSALYLCASSTDRRLAGGRNEQFFGPGTRLTVL.

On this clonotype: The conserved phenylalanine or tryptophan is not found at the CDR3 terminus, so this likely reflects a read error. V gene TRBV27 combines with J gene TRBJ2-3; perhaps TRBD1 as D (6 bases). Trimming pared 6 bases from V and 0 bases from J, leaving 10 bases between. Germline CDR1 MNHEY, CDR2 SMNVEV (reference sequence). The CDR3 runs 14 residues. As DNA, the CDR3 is TGTGCCAGCAGACCACAGGGTAGCACAGATACGCAGTATTTA. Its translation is CASRPQGSTDTQYL.

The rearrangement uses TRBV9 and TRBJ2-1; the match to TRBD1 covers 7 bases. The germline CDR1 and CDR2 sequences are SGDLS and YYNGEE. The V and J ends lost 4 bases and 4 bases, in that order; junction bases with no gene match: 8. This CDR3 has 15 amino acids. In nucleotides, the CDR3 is TGTGCCAGCAGCTCTCAGGGGGACAGTTACAATGAGCAGTTCTTC. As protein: CASSSQGDSYNEQFF. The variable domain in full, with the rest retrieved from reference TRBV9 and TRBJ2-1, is DSGVTQTPKHLITATGQRVTLRCSPRSGDLSVYWYQQSLDQGLQFLIQYYNGEERAKGNILERFSAQQFPDLHSELNLSSLELGDSALYFCASSSQGDSYNEQFFGPGTRLTVL.

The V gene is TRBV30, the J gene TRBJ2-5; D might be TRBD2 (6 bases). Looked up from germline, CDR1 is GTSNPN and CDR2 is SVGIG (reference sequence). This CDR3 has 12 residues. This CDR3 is CAHLATQETQYF. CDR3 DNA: TGTGCGCACCTAGCGACCCAAGAGACCCAGTACTTC.

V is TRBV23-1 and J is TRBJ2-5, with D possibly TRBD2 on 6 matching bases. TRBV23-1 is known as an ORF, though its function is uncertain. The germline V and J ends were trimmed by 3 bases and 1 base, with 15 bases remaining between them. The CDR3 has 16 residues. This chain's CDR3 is CASSHREKSGQETQYF. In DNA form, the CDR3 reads TGCGCCAGCAGTCACCGGGAGAAATCTGGCCAAGAGACCCAGTACTTC.

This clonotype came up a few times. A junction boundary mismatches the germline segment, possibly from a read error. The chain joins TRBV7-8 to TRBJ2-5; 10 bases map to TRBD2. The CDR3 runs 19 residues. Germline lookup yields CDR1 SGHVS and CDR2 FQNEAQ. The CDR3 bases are TGTGCCAGCAGGTTAGGTAGGCTAGCGGGAGACAGGTCCTACAATGAGCAGTACTTC. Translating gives CASRLGRLAGDRSYNEQYF.

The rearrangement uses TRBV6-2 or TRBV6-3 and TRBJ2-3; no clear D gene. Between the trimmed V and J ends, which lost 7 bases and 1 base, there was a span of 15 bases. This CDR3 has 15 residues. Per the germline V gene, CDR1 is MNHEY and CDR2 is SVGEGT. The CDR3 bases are TGTGCCAGCACCCTGAGGATACTGGGCACAGATACGCAGTATTTT. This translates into CASTLRILGTDTQYF.

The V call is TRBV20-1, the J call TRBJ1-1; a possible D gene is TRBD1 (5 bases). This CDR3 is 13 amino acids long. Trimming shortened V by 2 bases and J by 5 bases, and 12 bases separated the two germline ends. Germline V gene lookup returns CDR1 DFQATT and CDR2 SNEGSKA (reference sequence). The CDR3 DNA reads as TGCAGTGCTAGAAAAAGGGGAGGAACTGAAGCTTTCTTT. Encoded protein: CSARKRGGTEAFF.

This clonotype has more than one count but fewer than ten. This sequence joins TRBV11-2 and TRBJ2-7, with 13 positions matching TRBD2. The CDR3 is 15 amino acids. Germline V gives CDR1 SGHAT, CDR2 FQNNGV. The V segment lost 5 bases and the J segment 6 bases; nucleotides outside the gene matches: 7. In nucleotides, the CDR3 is TGTGCCAGCAGCCAACGGACTAGCGGGGGTTTCGAGCAGTACTTC. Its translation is CASSQRTSGGFEQYF.

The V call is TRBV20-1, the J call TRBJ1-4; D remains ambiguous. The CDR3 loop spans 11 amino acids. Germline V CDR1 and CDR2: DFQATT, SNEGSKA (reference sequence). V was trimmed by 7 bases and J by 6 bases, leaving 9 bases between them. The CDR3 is CSVGLYEKLFF. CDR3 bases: TGCAGTGTGGGGTTGTATGAAAAACTGTTTTTT.

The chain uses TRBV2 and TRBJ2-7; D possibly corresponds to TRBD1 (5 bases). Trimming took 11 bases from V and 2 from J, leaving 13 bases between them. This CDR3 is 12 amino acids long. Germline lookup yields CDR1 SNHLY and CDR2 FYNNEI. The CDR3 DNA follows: TGTGCCGGCTCAAAACAGGCCTACGAGCAGTACTTC. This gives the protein CAGSKQAYEQYF.

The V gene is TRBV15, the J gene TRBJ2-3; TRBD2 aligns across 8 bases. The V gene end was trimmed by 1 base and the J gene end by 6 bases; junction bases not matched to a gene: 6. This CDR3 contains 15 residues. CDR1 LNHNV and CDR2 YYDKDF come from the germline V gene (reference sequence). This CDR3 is CATSRAPGLVDTQYF. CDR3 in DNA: TGTGCCACCAGCAGAGCGCCGGGACTAGTGGATACGCAGTATTTT.

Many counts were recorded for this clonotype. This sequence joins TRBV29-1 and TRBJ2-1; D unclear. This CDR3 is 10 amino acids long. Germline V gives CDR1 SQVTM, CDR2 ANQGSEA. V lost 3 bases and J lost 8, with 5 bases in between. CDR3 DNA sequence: TGCAGCGTTGATCAGGATGAGCAGTTCTTC. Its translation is CSVDQDEQFF.

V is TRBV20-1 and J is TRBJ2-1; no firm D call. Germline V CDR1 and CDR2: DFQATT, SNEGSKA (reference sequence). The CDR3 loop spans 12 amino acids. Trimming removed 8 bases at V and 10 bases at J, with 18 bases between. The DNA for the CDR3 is TGCAGTACTACGGCAGGCGGTGGAGAGCAGTTCTTC. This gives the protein CSTTAGGGEQFF.

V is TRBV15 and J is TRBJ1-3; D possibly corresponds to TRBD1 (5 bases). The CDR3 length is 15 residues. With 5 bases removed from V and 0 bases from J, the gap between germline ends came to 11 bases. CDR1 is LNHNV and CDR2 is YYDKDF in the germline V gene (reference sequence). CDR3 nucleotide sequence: TGTGCCACCAGCTGGGACGTAAGCTCTGGAAACACCATATATTTT. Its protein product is CATSWDVSSGNTIYF.

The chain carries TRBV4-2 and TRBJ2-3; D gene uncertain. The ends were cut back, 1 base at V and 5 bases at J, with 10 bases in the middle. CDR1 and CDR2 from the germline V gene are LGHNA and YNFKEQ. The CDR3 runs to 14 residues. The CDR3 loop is CASSQASEQDTQYF. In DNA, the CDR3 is TGTGCCAGCAGCCAAGCGAGTGAGCAAGATACGCAGTATTTT.

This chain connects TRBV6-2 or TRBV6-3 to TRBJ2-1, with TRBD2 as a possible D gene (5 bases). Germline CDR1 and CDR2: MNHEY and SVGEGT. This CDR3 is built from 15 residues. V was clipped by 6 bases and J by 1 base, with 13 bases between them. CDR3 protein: CASSTFRGSYNEQFF. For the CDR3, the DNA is TGTGCCAGCAGCACTTTTAGAGGGTCCTACAATGAGCAGTTCTTC.

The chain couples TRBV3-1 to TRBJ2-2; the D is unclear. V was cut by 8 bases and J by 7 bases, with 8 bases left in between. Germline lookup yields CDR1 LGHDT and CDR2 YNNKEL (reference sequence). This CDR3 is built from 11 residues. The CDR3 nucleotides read TGTGCCAGCGGGATCGTCGGGGAGCTGTTTTTT. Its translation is CASGIVGELFF.

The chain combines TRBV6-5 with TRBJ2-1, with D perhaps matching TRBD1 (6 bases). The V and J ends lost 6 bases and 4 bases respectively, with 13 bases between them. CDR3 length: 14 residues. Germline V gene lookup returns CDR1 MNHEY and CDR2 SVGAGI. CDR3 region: CASRLDRGYNEQFF. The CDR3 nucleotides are TGTGCCAGCAGACTAGATAGGGGGTACAATGAGCAGTTCTTC.

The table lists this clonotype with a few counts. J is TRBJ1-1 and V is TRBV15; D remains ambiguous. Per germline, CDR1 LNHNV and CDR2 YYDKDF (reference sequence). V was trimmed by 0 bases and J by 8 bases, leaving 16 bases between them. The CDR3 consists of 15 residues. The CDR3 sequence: CATSRDPRAREEAFF. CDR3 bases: TGTGCCACCAGCAGAGATCCGAGGGCCCGGGAAGAAGCTTTCTTT.

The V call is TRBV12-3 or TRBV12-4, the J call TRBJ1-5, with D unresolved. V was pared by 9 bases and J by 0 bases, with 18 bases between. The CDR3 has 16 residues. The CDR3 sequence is CASAPVFGVSNQPQHF. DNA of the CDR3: TGTGCCAGTGCTCCGGTTTTTGGGGTTAGCAATCAGCCCCAGCATTTT.

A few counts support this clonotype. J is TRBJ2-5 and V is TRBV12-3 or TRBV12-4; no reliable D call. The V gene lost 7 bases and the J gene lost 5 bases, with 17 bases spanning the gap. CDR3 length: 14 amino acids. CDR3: CASTPRWGSETQYF. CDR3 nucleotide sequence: TGTGCCAGCACCCCAAGGTGGGGATCGGAGACCCAGTACTTC.

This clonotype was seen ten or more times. CDR3 sequence: CASSSRTSGIYEQYF. CDR3 bases: TGTGCCAGCAGTTCCAGGACTAGCGGGATCTACGAGCAGTACTTC. The rearrangement uses TRBV28 and TRBJ2-7; 12 bases are a match to TRBD2. Losses at the gene ends were 4 bases for V and 3 bases for J; bases not matched to a gene: 4. Per germline, CDR1 MDHEN and CDR2 SYDVKM. The CDR3 contains 15 residues.